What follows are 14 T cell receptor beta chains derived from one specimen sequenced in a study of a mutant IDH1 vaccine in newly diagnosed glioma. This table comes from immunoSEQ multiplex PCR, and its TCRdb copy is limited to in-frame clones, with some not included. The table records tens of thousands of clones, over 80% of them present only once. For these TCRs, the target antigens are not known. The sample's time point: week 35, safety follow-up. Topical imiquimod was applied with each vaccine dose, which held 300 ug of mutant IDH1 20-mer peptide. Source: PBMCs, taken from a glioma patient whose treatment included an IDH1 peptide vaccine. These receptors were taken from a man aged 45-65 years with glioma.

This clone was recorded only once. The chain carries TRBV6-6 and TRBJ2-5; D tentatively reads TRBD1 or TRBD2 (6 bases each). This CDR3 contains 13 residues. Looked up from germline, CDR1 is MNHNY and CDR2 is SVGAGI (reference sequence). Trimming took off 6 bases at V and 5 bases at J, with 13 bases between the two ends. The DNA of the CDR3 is TGTGCCAGCAGCCGGAGGGGGTCGGAGACCCAGTACTTC. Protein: CASSRRGSETQYF.

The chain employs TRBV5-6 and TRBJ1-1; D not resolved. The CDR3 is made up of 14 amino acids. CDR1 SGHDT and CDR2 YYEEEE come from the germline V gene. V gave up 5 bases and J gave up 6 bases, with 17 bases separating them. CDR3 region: CASSRGRVDAEAFF. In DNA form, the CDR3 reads TGTGCCAGCAGTCGTGGGCGGGTTGACGCTGAAGCTTTCTTT.

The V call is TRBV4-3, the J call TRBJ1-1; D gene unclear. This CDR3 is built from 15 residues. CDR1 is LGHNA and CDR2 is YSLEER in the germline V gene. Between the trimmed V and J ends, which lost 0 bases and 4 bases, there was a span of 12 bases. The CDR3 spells CASSQDRYGSTEAFF. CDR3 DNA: TGCGCCAGCAGCCAAGATAGGTATGGGTCCACTGAAGCTTTCTTT.

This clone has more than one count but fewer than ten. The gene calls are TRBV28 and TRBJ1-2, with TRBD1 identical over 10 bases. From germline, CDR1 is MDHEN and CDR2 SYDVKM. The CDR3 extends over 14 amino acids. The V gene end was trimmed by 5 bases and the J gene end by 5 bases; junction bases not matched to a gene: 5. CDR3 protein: CASSTTGGNYGYTF. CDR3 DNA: TGTGCCAGCAGTACGACAGGGGGCAATTATGGCTACACCTTC.

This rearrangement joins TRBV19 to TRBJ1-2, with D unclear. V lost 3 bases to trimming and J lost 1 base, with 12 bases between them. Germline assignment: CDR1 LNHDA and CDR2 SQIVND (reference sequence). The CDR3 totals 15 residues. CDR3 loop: CASSMIQTSNYGYTF. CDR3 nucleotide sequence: TGTGCCAGTAGTATGATACAAACAAGTAACTATGGCTACACCTTC.

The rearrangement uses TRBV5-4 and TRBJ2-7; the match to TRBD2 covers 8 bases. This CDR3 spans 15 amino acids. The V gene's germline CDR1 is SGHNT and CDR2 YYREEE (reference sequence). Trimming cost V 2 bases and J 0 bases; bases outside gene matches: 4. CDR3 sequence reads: CASSFRAGASYEQYF. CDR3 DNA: TGTGCCAGCAGCTTCCGAGCGGGGGCCTCCTACGAGCAGTACTTC.

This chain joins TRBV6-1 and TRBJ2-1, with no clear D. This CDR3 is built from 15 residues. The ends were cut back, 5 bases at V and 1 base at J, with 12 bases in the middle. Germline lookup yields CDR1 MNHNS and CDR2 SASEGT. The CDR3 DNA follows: TGTGCCAGCAGTACCGACTTGGCGTCCTACAATGAGCAGTTCTTC. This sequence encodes CASSTDLASYNEQFF.

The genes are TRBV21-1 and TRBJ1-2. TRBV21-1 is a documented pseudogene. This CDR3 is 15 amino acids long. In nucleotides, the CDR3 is TGTGCCAGCAGAGACGGGACTCCTACCCTCTATGGCTACACCTTC. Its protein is CASRDGTPTLYGYTF.

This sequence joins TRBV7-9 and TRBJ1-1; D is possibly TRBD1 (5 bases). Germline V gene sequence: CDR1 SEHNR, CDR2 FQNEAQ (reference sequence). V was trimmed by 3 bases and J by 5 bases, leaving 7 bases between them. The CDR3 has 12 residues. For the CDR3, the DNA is TGTGCCAGCAGCTTCGAGGGGACTGAAGCTTTCTTT. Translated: CASSFEGTEAFF.

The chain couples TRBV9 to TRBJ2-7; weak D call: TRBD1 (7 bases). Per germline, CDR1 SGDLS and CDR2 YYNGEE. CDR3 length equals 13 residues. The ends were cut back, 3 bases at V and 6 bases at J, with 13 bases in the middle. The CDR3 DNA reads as TGTGCCAGCAGCGGATGGCAGGGGGGCGAGCAGTACTTC. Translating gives CASSGWQGGEQYF. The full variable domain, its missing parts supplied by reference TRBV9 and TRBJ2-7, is DSGVTQTPKHLITATGQRVTLRCSPRSGDLSVYWYQQSLDQGLQFLIQYYNGEERAKGNILERFSAQQFPDLHSELNLSSLELGDSALYFCASSGWQGGEQYFGPGTRLTVT.

The DNA for the CDR3 is TGCAGCGTTGAAGGAGGAAGCCTCCCTCAAGAGACCCAGTACTTC. Protein sequence: CSVEGGSLPQETQYF. The V call is TRBV29-1, the J call TRBJ2-5; D not certain. The CDR3 has 15 amino acids. V lost 1 base to trimming and J lost 2 bases, with 14 bases between them. Per the germline V gene, CDR1 is SQVTM and CDR2 is ANQGSEA.

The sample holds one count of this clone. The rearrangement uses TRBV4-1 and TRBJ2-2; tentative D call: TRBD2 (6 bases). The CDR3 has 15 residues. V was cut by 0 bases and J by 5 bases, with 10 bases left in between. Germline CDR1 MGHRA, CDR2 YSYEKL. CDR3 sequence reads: CASSQEGGRTGELFF. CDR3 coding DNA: TGCGCCAGCAGCCAAGAAGGAGGGCGGACCGGGGAGCTGTTTTTT.

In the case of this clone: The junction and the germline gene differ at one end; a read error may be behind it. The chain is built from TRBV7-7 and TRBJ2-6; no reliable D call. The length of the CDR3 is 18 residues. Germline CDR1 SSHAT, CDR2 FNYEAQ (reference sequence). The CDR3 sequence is CASSVELSATNSGQRPDF. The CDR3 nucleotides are TGTGCCAGCAGCGTCGAGCTTAGTGCCACAAATTCGGGCCAACGTCCTGATTTC.

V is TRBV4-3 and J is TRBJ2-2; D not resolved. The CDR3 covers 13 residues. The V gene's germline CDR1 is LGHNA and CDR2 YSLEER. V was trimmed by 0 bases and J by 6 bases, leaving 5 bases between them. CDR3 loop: CASSQDSAGELFF. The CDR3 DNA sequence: TGCGCCAGCAGCCAAGATTCGGCCGGGGAGCTGTTTTTT.